This TCR beta chain was recovered during a study of breast tumors, draining lymph nodes, adjacent tissues. Study-level results: Most tumor T cells seemingly derive from lymph node, then expand in tumor. Tumors had less TCR diversity than lymph nodes, more than nontumor tissue. Data only fit, rather than demonstrated, lymph node origin of most tumor T cells.

Breast cancer patients provided tissue from their axillary draining lymph nodes. This clonotype was picked up one time. The antigen is undetermined. Its ends do not fully match the called genes, so a read error is possible. TCRdb re-called the multiplex PCR reads with MiXCR, one entry per CDR3 protein. The sample carries about 110,000 distinct CDR3 sequences, 30% recorded once. CDR1 is SNHLY and CDR2 is FYNNEI in the germline V gene. This CDR3 is 15 amino acids long. Input material: axillary lymph node tissue. The chain carries TRBV2 and TRBJ1-6; D gene ambiguous. The sequence was obtained from a female donor with breast cancer. Some clones in this sample may be carry-over from other donors' samples. The CDR3 protein is CASSLRLRDNYPHHF. CDR3 nucleotides: TGTGCCAGCAGCTTACGGCTCAGAGATAACTACCCCCACCACTTT.